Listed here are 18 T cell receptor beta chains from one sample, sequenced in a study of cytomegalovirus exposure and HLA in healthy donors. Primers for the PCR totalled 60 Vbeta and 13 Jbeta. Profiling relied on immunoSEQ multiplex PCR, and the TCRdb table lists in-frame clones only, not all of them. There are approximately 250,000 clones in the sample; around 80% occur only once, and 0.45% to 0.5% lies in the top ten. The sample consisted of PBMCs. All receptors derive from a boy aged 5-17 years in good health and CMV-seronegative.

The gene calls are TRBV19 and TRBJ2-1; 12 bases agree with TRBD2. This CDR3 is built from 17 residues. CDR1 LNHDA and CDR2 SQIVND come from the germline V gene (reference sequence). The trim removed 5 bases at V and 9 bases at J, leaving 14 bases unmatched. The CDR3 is CASSAHSTSGSRSEQFF. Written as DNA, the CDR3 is TGTGCCAGTAGTGCCCATTCGACTAGCGGGAGTCGCAGTGAGCAGTTCTTC.

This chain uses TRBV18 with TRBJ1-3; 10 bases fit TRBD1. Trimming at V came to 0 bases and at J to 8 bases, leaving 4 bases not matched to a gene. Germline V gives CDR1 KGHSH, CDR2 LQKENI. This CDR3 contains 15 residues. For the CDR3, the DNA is TGTGCCAGCTCACCACCGGGGACAGGGGCCGACACCATATATTTT. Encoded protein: CASSPPGTGADTIYF.

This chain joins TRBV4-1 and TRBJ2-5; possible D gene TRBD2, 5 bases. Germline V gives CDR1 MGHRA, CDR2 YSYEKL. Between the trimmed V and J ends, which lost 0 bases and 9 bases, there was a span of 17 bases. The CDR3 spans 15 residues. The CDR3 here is CASSQETRRFGAQYF. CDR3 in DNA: TGCGCCAGCAGCCAAGAAACCCGACGGTTCGGGGCCCAGTACTTC.

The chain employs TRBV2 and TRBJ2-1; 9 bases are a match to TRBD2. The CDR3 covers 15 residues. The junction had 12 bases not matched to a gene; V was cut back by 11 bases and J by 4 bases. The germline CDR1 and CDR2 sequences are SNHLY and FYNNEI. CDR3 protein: CAQGWREGLYNEQFF. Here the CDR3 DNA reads TGTGCCCAAGGGTGGCGGGAGGGCCTATACAATGAGCAGTTCTTC.

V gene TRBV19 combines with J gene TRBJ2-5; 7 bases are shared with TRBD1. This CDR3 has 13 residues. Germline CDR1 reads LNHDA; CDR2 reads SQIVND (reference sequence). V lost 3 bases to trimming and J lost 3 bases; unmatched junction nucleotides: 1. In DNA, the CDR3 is TGTGCCAGTAGTATCACAGGGGAAGAGACCCAGTACTTC. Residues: CASSITGEETQYF.

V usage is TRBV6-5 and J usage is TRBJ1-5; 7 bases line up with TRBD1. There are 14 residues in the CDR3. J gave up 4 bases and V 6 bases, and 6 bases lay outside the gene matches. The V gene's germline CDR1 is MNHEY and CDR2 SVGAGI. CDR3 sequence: CASSRGQLNQPQHF. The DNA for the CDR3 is TGTGCCAGCAGCAGGGGACAGTTAAATCAGCCCCAGCATTTT.

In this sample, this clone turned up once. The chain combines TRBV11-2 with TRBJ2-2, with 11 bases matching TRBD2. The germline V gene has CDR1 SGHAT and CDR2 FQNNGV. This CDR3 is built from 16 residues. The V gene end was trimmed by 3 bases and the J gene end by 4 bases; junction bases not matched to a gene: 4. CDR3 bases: TGTGCCAGCAGCTTTTCCGGGACTAGCGGCACCGGGGAGCTGTTTTTT. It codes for CASSFSGTSGTGELFF.

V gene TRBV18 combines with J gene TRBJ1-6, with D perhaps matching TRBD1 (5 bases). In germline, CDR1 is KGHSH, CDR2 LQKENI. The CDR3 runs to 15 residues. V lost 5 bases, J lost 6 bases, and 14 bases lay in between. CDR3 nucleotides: TGTGCCAGCTCAGCAGTTCAGGGCATTAATTCACCCCTCCACTTT. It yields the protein CASSAVQGINSPLHF. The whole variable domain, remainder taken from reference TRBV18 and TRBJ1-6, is NAGVMQNPRHLVRRRGQEARLRCSPMKGHSHVYWYRQLPEEGLKFMVYLQKENIIDESGMPKERFSAEFPKEGPSILRIQQVVRGDSAAYFCASSAVQGINSPLHFGNGTRLTVT.

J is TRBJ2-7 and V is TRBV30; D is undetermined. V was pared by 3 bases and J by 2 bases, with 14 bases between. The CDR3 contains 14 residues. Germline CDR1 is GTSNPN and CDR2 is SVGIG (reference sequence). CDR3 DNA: TGTGCCTGGAGACCTACAGTTGCCCCCTACGAGCAGTACTTC. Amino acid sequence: CAWRPTVAPYEQYF.

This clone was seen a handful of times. CDR3 DNA: TGTGCCAGCAGTTTTCCAGCGGGAGGGAGCACTGAGCAGTTCTTC. Its protein product is CASSFPAGGSTEQFF. The chain combines TRBV2 with TRBJ2-1; 10 positions match TRBD2. The CDR3 sequence is 15 residues long. J was trimmed by 9 bases and V by 5 bases; bases with no gene match: 10. Germline V lookup: CDR1 SNHLY, CDR2 FYNNEI.

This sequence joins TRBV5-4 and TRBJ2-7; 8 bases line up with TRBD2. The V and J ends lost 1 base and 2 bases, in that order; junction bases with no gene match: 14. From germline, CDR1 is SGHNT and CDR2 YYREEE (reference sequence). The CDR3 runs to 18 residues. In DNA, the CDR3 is TGTGCCAGCAGCTTGACAATGAGAACGCTAGCGGGCCCCTACGAGCAGTACTTC. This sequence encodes CASSLTMRTLAGPYEQYF.

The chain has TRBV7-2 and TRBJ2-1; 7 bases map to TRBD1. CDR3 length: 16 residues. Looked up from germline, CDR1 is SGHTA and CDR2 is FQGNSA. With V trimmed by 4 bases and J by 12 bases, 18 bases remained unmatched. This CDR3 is CASSSRGQRGQFGQFF. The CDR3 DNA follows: TGTGCCAGCAGCTCCCGAGGTCAGAGGGGGCAGTTCGGGCAGTTCTTC.

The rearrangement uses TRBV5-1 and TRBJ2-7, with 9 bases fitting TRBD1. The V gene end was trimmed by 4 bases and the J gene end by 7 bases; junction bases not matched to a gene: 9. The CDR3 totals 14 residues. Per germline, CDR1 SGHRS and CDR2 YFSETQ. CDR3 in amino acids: CASSVGQGLNEQYF. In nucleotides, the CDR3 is TGCGCCAGCAGCGTGGGACAGGGCCTCAATGAGCAGTACTTC.

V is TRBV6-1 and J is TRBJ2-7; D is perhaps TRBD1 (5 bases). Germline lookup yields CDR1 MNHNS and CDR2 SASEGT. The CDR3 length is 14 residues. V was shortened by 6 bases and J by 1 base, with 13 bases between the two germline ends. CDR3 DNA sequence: TGTGCCAGCAGGATCATCGACAGTTCCTACGAGCAGTACTTC. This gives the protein CASRIIDSSYEQYF.

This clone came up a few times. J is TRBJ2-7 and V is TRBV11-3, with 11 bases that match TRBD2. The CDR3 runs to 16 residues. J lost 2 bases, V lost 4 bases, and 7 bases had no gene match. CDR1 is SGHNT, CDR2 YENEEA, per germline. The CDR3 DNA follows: TGTGCCAGCAGCTCCTGGGGTAGCGGGAGGGCCTACGAGCAGTACTTC. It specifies CASSSWGSGRAYEQYF.

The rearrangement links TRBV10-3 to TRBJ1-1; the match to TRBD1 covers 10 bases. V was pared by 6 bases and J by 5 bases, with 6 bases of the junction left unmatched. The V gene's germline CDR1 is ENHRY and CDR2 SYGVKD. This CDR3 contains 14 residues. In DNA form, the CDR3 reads TGTGCCATCAGGGGACAGGGGACGGGGACTGAAGCTTTCTTT. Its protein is CAIRGQGTGTEAFF.

Written as DNA, the CDR3 is TGTGCCAGCAGCCCTCAAGGAGGTGCAAGCAATGAGCAGTTCTTC. Amino acid sequence: CASSPQGGASNEQFF. V is TRBV9 and J is TRBJ2-1, with a tentative D call TRBD2 (5 bases). The ends were cut back, 4 bases at V and 6 bases at J, with 17 bases in the middle. Germline V lookup: CDR1 SGDLS, CDR2 YYNGEE. CDR3 length: 15 residues.

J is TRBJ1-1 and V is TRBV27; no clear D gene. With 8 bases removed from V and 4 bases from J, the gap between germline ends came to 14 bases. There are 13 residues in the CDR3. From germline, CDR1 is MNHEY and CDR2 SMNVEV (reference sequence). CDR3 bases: TGTGCCAGCTCGACTACCCGGGGCACTGAAGCTTTCTTT. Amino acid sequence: CASSTTRGTEAFF.